Below are 21 T cell receptor beta chains sequenced from a single sample in a study of T cell changes during pregnancy in multiple sclerosis (dated by TCRdb to the late 2010s). The library came from the immunoSEQ multiplex PCR assay. TCRdb took this table from immuneACCESS and kept in-frame rearrangements with V and J called. Such tables lack part of the clones; where checked against another copy, unresolved V genes explain under half of the gap, and the rest is unexplained. The sample includes approximately 130,000 clones, with around 95% observed a single time. About 0.45% of the sample comes from the top ten. The starting material was peripheral blood, obtained after pregnancy. Receptors were obtained from a female donor with multiple sclerosis, enrolled in a pregnancy study.

V usage is TRBV6-1 and J usage is TRBJ1-5; 8 nucleotides line up with TRBD1. Per the germline V gene, CDR1 is MNHNS and CDR2 is SASEGT. V lost 8 bases, J lost 3 bases, and 9 bases stayed unmatched. The CDR3 sequence is 15 residues long. The CDR3 coding sequence is TGTGCCAGCTGTGGATCGGACAGGGTCAATCAGCCCCAGCATTTT. Translated, it gives CASCGSDRVNQPQHF.

The genes are TRBV5-4 and TRBJ2-3; 7 bases are shared with TRBD2. CDR3 length: 15 residues. With 7 bases clipped from V and 4 bases from J, the junction kept 12 bases outside the gene matches. Germline V gene data show CDR1 as SGHNT and CDR2 as YYREEE (reference sequence). The CDR3 loop reads CASAEGLRSADTQYF. CDR3 DNA: TGTGCCAGCGCCGAGGGACTACGTTCGGCAGATACGCAGTATTTT.

This chain joins TRBV7-8 and TRBJ1-2; 9 nucleotides line up with TRBD1. Germline lookup yields CDR1 SGHVS and CDR2 FQNEAQ. Germline trimming cut 5 bases from V and 8 bases from J; bases unmatched to any gene: 12. This CDR3 spans 15 amino acids. The CDR3 DNA reads as TGTGCCAGCAGCGGGCGGACAGGGGTTACCATCGGCTACACCTTC. This codes for CASSGRTGVTIGYTF.

The rearrangement links TRBV19 to TRBJ1-1; tentatively, D is TRBD1 (5 bases). Germline-derived CDR1 and CDR2 are LNHDA and SQIVND (reference sequence). The length of the CDR3 is 16 residues. V lost 2 bases, J lost 0 bases, and 13 bases lay in between. As DNA, the CDR3 is TGTGCCAGTAGTATATTCCAGGGTAAGATGAACACTGAAGCTTTCTTT. Translated, it gives CASSIFQGKMNTEAFF.

The rearrangement links TRBV27 to TRBJ2-1; 7 bases fit TRBD2. This CDR3 has 13 amino acids. Germline V gene sequence: CDR1 MNHEY, CDR2 SMNVEV (reference sequence). After removal of 6 bases from V and 8 bases from J, the junction contained 7 bases not matched to a gene. This chain's CDR3 is CASRVGGRDEQFF. The CDR3 bases are TGTGCCAGCAGGGTGGGGGGGAGGGATGAGCAGTTCTTC.

V usage is TRBV11-1 and J usage is TRBJ1-1; no reliable D call. Germline V gene lookup returns CDR1 SGHAT and CDR2 FQDESV (reference sequence). V dropped 0 bases and J dropped 8 bases, with 10 bases sitting between them. The CDR3 extends over 13 amino acids. The CDR3 region is CASSLADTEEAFF. For the CDR3, the DNA is TGTGCCAGCAGCTTAGCGGATACAGAAGAAGCTTTCTTT.

J is TRBJ2-7 and V is TRBV6-5, with D possibly matching TRBD1 (6 bases). The CDR3 loop spans 15 amino acids. V shed 0 bases and J shed 3 bases, with 12 bases lying between them. CDR1 is MNHEY and CDR2 is SVGAGI in the germline V gene. CDR3 in amino acids: CASSYSTGQVYEQYF. DNA of the CDR3: TGTGCCAGCAGTTACTCGACAGGACAAGTCTACGAGCAGTACTTC.

The rearrangement links TRBV7-3 to TRBJ2-3, with TRBD1 identical over 11 bases. CDR1 and CDR2 from the germline V gene are SGHTA and FQGTGA. The CDR3 totals 16 residues. J gave up 5 bases and V 5 bases, and 9 bases lay outside the gene matches. CDR3 sequence reads: CASSNGQGATQDTQYF. CDR3 DNA: TGTGCCAGCAGCAATGGACAGGGGGCAACACAAGATACGCAGTATTTT.

The chain employs TRBV6-5 and TRBJ2-2, with 7 nucleotides matching TRBD2. V lost 7 bases and J lost 5; bases outside the gene matches: 4. The germline V gene has CDR1 MNHEY and CDR2 SVGAGI. This CDR3 spans 13 amino acids. Here the CDR3 reads CASMGAGTGELFF. The CDR3 nucleotides are TGTGCCAGCATGGGAGCGGGAACCGGGGAGCTGTTTTTT.

CDR3 DNA sequence: TGTGCCAGCAGCTTAGGAACCGGGACAGGGGAGTTGGAGCAGTACTTC. Translated, it gives CASSLGTGTGELEQYF. This rearrangement joins TRBV13 to TRBJ2-7, with 10 bases that match TRBD1. From germline, CDR1 is PRHDT and CDR2 FYEKMQ (reference sequence). Losses at the gene ends were 0 bases for V and 7 bases for J; bases not matched to a gene: 9. The CDR3 has 16 residues.

The genes are TRBV18 and TRBJ1-2; D is perhaps TRBD1 (6 bases). Germline CDR1 reads KGHSH; CDR2 reads LQKENI. Trimming cost V 0 bases and J 4 bases, with 18 bases left between them. This CDR3 contains 17 residues. The CDR3 sequence: CASSPPTGSTTIYGYTF. The CDR3 region has the DNA TGTGCCAGCTCACCACCCACAGGGTCCACCACCATCTATGGCTACACCTTC.

The V gene is TRBV9, the J gene TRBJ2-4; the D gene is possibly TRBD1 (6 bases). The length of the CDR3 is 14 residues. CDR1 SGDLS and CDR2 YYNGEE come from the germline V gene. V lost 3 bases to trimming and J lost 6 bases, with 13 bases between them. CDR3 sequence (DNA): TGTGCCAGCAGCGAACAGGGAGTGGGAAACATTCAGTACTTC. It specifies CASSEQGVGNIQYF.

This sequence joins TRBV19 and TRBJ2-1; D uncertain. Germline V gives CDR1 LNHDA, CDR2 SQIVND (reference sequence). V shed 4 bases and J shed 5 bases, with 9 bases lying between them. This CDR3 has 13 residues. The CDR3 coding sequence is TGTGCCAGTAGTAAGTGGCTGAACAATGAGCAGTTCTTC. Residues: CASSKWLNNEQFF.

The chain joins TRBV29-1 to TRBJ2-5; tentatively, D is TRBD2 (5 bases). The CDR3 has 12 amino acids. V lost 7 bases and J 1 base, leaving 10 bases between the germline ends. Per the germline V gene, CDR1 is SQVTM and CDR2 is ANQGSEA. The CDR3: CSAKSGQETQYF. CDR3 coding DNA: TGCAGCGCGAAGAGCGGCCAAGAGACCCAGTACTTC.

The V and J genes are TRBV6-1 and TRBJ2-7, with a possible D match to TRBD2 (5 bases). Looked up from germline, CDR1 is MNHNS and CDR2 is SASEGT. The germline V and J ends were trimmed by 8 bases and 2 bases, with 10 bases remaining between them. This CDR3 comprises 12 residues. CDR3 protein: CASLLEPYEQYF. In nucleotides, the CDR3 is TGTGCCAGCCTACTAGAGCCCTACGAGCAGTACTTC.

This clone was counted only a few times. The chain recombines TRBV28 with TRBJ2-5; 10 bases agree with TRBD1. This CDR3 is built from 14 residues. Looked up from germline, CDR1 is MDHEN and CDR2 is SYDVKM. The J segment lost 6 bases and the V segment lost 10 bases, leaving 11 bases of the junction unmatched. DNA of the CDR3: TGTGCCACCACAACACCGGACAGGGGGAAGACCCAGTACTTC. Residues: CATTTPDRGKTQYF.

This chain uses TRBV7-9 with TRBJ2-1; TRBD2 might be the D (5 bases). The CDR3 consists of 14 residues. Trimming removed 5 bases at V and 0 bases at J, with 8 bases between. Germline assignment: CDR1 SEHNR and CDR2 FQNEAQ (reference sequence). The CDR3 DNA is TGTGCCAGCAGCGCTCGGGACTCCTACAATGAGCAGTTCTTC. Translating gives CASSARDSYNEQFF.

This chain uses TRBV4-1 with TRBJ2-4, with D tentatively TRBD2 (5 bases). This CDR3 spans 15 amino acids. Germline V gene lookup returns CDR1 MGHRA and CDR2 YSYEKL. V was cut by 0 bases and J by 2 bases, with 8 bases left in between. CDR3 nucleotides: TGCGCCAGCAGCCAAGAGGGGAGTTCCAAAAACATTCAGTACTTC. Its protein product is CASSQEGSSKNIQYF.

The chain has TRBV2 and TRBJ2-5, with TRBD1 as a possible D gene (5 bases). Germline loops: CDR1 SNHLY, CDR2 FYNNEI. The CDR3 spans 16 residues. Trimming cost V 3 bases and J 1 base, with 15 bases left between them. CDR3 amino acids: CASSDSDSQFQETQYF. The CDR3 DNA is TGTGCCAGCAGTGACTCAGACAGCCAGTTCCAAGAGACCCAGTACTTC.

This rearrangement joins TRBV7-8 to TRBJ2-3; 7 bases map to TRBD1. CDR3 length: 14 residues. The germline V gene encodes CDR1 SGHVS and CDR2 FQNEAQ. With V trimmed by 5 bases and J by 3 bases, 5 bases remained unmatched. CDR3 residues: CASSVTGNTDTQYF. The CDR3, as DNA: TGTGCCAGCAGCGTGACAGGGAATACAGATACGCAGTATTTT.

This clone was picked up one time. This CDR3 reads CASSVGLAGGIGLGEQYF. The CDR3 DNA reads TGTGCCAGCAGTGTGGGACTAGCGGGAGGTATTGGCTTGGGGGAGCAGTACTTC. The rearrangement uses TRBV28 and TRBJ2-7, with 15 bases that match TRBD2. Germline V lookup: CDR1 MDHEN, CDR2 SYDVKM. This CDR3 contains 18 residues. The ends lost 5 bases at V and 7 bases at J; junction bases unmatched: 15.